This T cell receptor beta chain was found in a study of monozygotic twins with cystic fibrosis. Study-level results: No link emerged between shared CDR3 counts and age, concordance or severity.

Method: immunoSEQ multiplex PCR; TCRdb's copy keeps in-frame clones and lacks some. This sample carries approximately 10,000 clones, approximately 99.4% of them seen once, and the ten largest clones take around 0.41%. V was shortened by 4 bases and J by 1 base, with 14 bases between the two germline ends. CDR1 is SGHKS, CDR2 YYEKEE, per germline (reference sequence). The length of the CDR3 is 15 residues. The table lists this clone with a count of one. What it binds is not known. The chain uses TRBV5-5 and TRBJ2-5; D gene uncertain. This TCR was recovered from a man aged 18 to 35 with cystic fibrosis. The sequenced sample was blood. The CDR3 DNA is TGTGCCAGCAGCCCCCTAGTAGAGAGCCAAGAGACCCAGTACTTC. Residues: CASSPLVESQETQYF.